This TCR beta chain comes out of a study of metastatic and nonmetastatic thyroid tumors. For the study at large: The comparison covered peripheral blood and tumor or nodule tissue in malignant and benign thyroid patients. Study outcomes and limitations: It was reported that TCR beta diversity was significantly higher in malignant thyroid tumors than benign nodules, in blood and tumor.

Trimming took off 2 bases at V and 3 bases at J, with 14 bases between the two ends. CDR1 and CDR2 from the germline V gene are SGHTA and FQGNSA. The CDR3 has 15 amino acids. Original data processing: A classifier for distant metastasis in papillary thyroid cancer was constructed using CDR3 differences observed across clinicopathological groups. TCRdb reprocessed the PCR reads using MiXCR. These V and J calls originate from TCRdb's pipeline instead of the authors' own analysis. Of over 50,000 clones in the sample, 25% to 30% were seen once. Every patient underwent thyroid surgery untreated. This clone showed up just once. Its cognate antigen is unknown.

The sample comprised blood. The chain joins TRBV7-2 to TRBJ2-7, with a possible D match to TRBD2 (6 bases). The source is a female donor with papillary thyroid cancer or a benign thyroid nodule (not recorded which). Some clones in this sample may be carry-over from other donors' samples. CDR3 protein: CASSLWVGGGYEQYF. The CDR3 bases are TGTGCCAGCAGCTTATGGGTCGGGGGTGGCTACGAGCAGTACTTC.